A selection of T cell receptor beta chains follows, all from one sample in a study of radiation and T cells in renal cell carcinoma. Measured with immunoSEQ multiplex PCR; TCRdb has only the in-frame clones, and not every one. The repertoire holds just over 150,000 clones, approximately 88% seen once, with roughly 13% in the top ten. Sequenced here: blood, sampled from a patient whose treatment included radiotherapy and nephrectomy. These receptors originate from a woman in her fifties or sixties with renal cell carcinoma. The CDR3 runs from the conserved cysteine through the conserved F or W. The order of the fields is J gene, clone size, D gene, V gene, CDR3 protein, CDR3 DNA. D genes are given only for firm matches. Expanded clones are given a class, and other clones once, few, many or no size at all.

>TRBJ1-2|-|-|TRBV2
CASSEAWGGYTF
TGTGCCAGCAGTGAAGCGTGGGGTGGCTACACCTTC
>TRBJ2-4|-|TRBD1|TRBV9
CASSGDRGDIQYF
TGTGCCAGCAGCGGGGACAGGGGAGACATTCAGTACTTC
>TRBJ1-5|-|TRBD1|TRBV2
CASSEGTGGNQPQHF
TGTGCCAGCAGTGAAGGGACAGGGGGCAATCAGCCCCAGCATTTT
>TRBJ2-3|-|TRBD2|TRBV18
CASSHGSGASTDTQYF
TGTGCCAGCTCACACGGTAGCGGGGCTAGCACAGATACGCAGTATTTT
>TRBJ2-3|-|TRBD2|TRBV5-4
CASSLQASGATDTQYF
TGTGCCAGCAGCTTGCAGGCTAGCGGGGCCACAGATACGCAGTATTTT
>TRBJ2-1|-|TRBD1|TRBV19
CASSLAGTGIRVYNEQFF
TGTGCCAGTAGTTTGGCCGGGACAGGGATCCGTGTTTACAATGAGCAGTTCTTC
>TRBJ1-6|-|TRBD1|TRBV5-4
CASSLDRGSSPLHF
TGTGCCAGCAGCTTGGACAGGGGAAGTTCACCCCTCCACTTT
>TRBJ1-3|-|TRBD1|TRBV18
CASSPRDRGHSGNTIYF
TGTGCCAGCTCACCGCGGGACAGGGGACACTCTGGAAACACCATATATTTT
>TRBJ2-3|-|-|TRBV19
CASSGPSTDTQYF
TGTGCCAGTAGTGGACCGAGCACAGATACGCAGTATTTT
>TRBJ1-4|few|-|TRBV5-4
CASSPSQTEKLFF
TGTGCCAGCAGCCCCTCACAGACAGAAAAACTGTTTTTT
>TRBJ1-5|-|TRBD1|TRBV7-9
CASSLDQGGNQPQHF
TGTGCCAGCAGCTTAGACCAGGGGGGCAATCAGCCCCAGCATTTT
>TRBJ1-4|-|-|TRBV28
CASSSGSEKLFF
TGTGCCAGCAGTTCTGGGTCGGAAAAACTGTTTTTT
>TRBJ1-6|-|-|TRBV6-6
CASSYSMEAGDSPLHF
TGTGCCAGCAGTTACTCGATGGAGGCGGGTGATTCACCCCTCCACTTT
>TRBJ1-3|-|-|TRBV6-1
CASKGRGLGNTIYF
TGTGCCAGCAAGGGTCGGGGGCTCGGAAACACCATATATTTT
>TRBJ1-4|-|TRBD1|TRBV11-2
CASSRDRDEKLFF
TGTGCCAGCAGCCGAGACAGGGATGAAAAACTGTTTTTT
>TRBJ1-1|-|-|TRBV5-1
CASSLEAWTEAFF
TGCGCCAGCAGCTTGGAGGCGTGGACTGAAGCTTTCTTT
>TRBJ2-1|-|TRBD2|TRBV7-8
CASSLSLRGSGKIYNEQFF
TGTGCCAGCAGCTTAAGCCTCCGGGGTAGCGGGAAGATATACAATGAGCAGTTCTTC
>TRBJ1-2|-|-|TRBV6-1
CASSEDLTGFGGYTF
TGTGCCAGCAGTGAAGACCTTACAGGGTTCGGCGGCTACACCTTC
>TRBJ1-6|-|-|TRBV6-5
CASSSWTANSPLHF
TGTGCCAGCAGTTCGTGGACAGCCAATTCACCCCTCCACTTT
>TRBJ2-5|-|-|TRBV14
CASSPRIGETQYF
TGTGCCAGCAGCCCCAGGATAGGAGAGACCCAGTACTTC
>TRBJ1-5|-|-|TRBV7-2
CASSTGVNQPQHF
TGTGCCAGCAGCACAGGTGTTAATCAGCCCCAGCATTTT
>TRBJ2-2|-|TRBD2|TRBV2
CASLASGGVLTGELFF
TGTGCCAGCCTAGCCAGCGGGGGGGTTCTCACCGGGGAGCTGTTTTTT
>TRBJ1-6|few|TRBD1|TRBV9
CASSDWGQGVDSPLHF
TGTGCCAGCAGCGATTGGGGACAGGGGGTTGATTCACCCCTCCACTTT
>TRBJ2-1|-|-|TRBV6-1
CASKSGVTSYNEQFF
TGTGCCAGCAAATCCGGGGTAACCTCCTACAATGAGCAGTTCTTC
>TRBJ2-7|-|-|TRBV7-9
CASSLATGYEQYF
TGTGCCAGCAGCTTAGCGACCGGGTACGAGCAGTACTTC
>TRBJ1-2|-|-|TRBV6-5
CASRNNGGNYGYTF
TGTGCCAGCAGAAACAACGGGGGAAACTATGGCTACACCTTC
>TRBJ2-2|once|-|TRBV19
CASSIEPRRVYTGELFF
TGTGCCAGTAGTATAGAACCCCGGCGGGTGTACACCGGGGAGCTGTTTTTT
>TRBJ1-1|once|-|TRBV6-1
CASSAAGTEAFF
TGTGCCAGCAGTGCGGCCGGGACCGAAGCTTTCTTT